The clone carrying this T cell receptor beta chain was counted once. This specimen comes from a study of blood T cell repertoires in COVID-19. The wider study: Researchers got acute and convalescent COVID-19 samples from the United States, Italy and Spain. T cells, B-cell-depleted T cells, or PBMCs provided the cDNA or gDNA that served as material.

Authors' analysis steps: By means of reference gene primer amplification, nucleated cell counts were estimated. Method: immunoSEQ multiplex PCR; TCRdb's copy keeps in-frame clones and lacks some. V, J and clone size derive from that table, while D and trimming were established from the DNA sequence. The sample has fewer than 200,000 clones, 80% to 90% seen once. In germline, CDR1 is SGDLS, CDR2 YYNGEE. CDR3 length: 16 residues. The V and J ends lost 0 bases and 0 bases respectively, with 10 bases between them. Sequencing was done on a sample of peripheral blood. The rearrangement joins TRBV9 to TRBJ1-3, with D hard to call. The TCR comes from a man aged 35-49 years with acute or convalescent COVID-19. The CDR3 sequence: CASSVDQAYSGNTIYF. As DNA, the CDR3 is TGTGCCAGCAGCGTAGACCAGGCTTACTCTGGAAACACCATATATTTT.